This T cell receptor beta chain was sequenced for a study of cytomegalovirus exposure and HLA in healthy donors. Across the study: Sequencing of about 200 million T cells in an earlier analysis found 120 million or so unique TCR beta sequences.

Concerning this clone itself: Antigen: not known.

Notes on the study in general: Researchers reportedly found TCR beta sequences accurately predicted most subjects' HLA-A and HLA-B alleles. One variant, a missense change in DCLRE1C, was linked in a later analysis to TCR beta V- and J-gene trimming. Immune exposure data for these donors was limited to CMV serostatus.

The V segment lost 2 bases and the J segment 2 bases; nucleotides outside the gene matches: 15. This CDR3 has 19 residues. Germline V gene sequence: CDR1 LGHNA, CDR2 YSLEER. Vbeta (60) and Jbeta (13) primers were used in the PCR. Clones were read by immunoSEQ multiplex PCR, and TCRdb kept only the in-frame ones, dropping some. This listing includes roughly 51,000 clones. V and J are TRBV4-3 and TRBJ1-2; TRBD1 matches at 9 bases. The source material was PBMCs. This sequence originates from a woman aged 45 to 65 in good health and CMV-seropositive. CDR3 loop: CASSQNRPGQGPENYGYTF. The CDR3 region has the DNA TGCGCCAGCAGCCAAAACAGACCGGGACAGGGCCCTGAAAACTATGGCTACACCTTC.